This TCR beta chain was captured in a study of T-cell memory formation after mild COVID-19. Notes on the study in general: Some responding clones appeared in pre-infection memory, suggesting cross-reactive memory joined. Clones that contracted clustered mainly in CM and EM if CD4+ and in EMRA if CD8+.

This CDR3 is built from 14 residues. Trimming took 0 bases from V and 8 from J, leaving 8 bases between them. CDR1 and CDR2 (germline): MGHRA, YSYEKL. A few counts support this clonotype. The antigen is not known. TCRdb fed the 5' RACE reads into MiXCR, producing one record per CDR3 protein. The sample has about 200,000 distinct CDR3 sequences; over 7.5% are singletons. The TCR was taken from a young man who had mild COVID-19 (a few samples of this study predate the infection). Cell type and time point are not known. The genes are TRBV4-1 and TRBJ1-6; D remains unclear. Sequenced input: PBMCs or a T cell subset sorted from them (not recorded which). CDR3 sequence: CASSQDLWDSPLHF. CDR3 nucleotide sequence: TGCGCCAGCAGCCAAGACCTTTGGGATTCACCCCTCCACTTT.